This T cell receptor (beta chain) was captured by sequencing in a study of blood T cell repertoires in COVID-19. Whole-study context: Sites across the United States, Italy and Spain contributed samples from acute and convalescent COVID-19.

Profiling relied on immunoSEQ multiplex PCR, and the TCRdb table lists in-frame clones only, not all of them. The sample has around 100,000 clones, approximately 80% seen once. The junction had 3 bases not matched to a gene; V was cut back by 4 bases and J by 0 bases. The germline V gene encodes CDR1 KGHSH and CDR2 LQKENI. The CDR3 totals 15 residues. Material for sequencing was peripheral blood. The sequence came from a man older than 75 with COVID-19, enrolled during active disease. The rearrangement joins TRBV18 to TRBJ1-5; 7 bases align to TRBD1. The chain's CDR3 is CASSQGTDSNQPQHF. The CDR3 nucleotides read TGTGCCAGCTCACAAGGGACAGATAGCAATCAGCCCCAGCATTTT.